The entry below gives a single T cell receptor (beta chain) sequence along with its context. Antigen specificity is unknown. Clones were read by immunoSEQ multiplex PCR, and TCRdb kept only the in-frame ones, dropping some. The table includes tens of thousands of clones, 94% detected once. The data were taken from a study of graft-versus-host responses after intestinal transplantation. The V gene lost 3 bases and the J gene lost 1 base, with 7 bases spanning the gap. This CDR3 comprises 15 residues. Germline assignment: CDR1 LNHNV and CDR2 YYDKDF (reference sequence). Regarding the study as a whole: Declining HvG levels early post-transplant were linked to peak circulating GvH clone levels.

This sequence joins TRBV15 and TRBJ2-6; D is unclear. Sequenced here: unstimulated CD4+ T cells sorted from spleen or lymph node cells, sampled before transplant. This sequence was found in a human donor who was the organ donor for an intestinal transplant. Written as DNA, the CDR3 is TGTGCCACCAGCAGTCCTGGATCTGGGGCCAACGTCCTGACTTTC. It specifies CATSSPGSGANVLTF.